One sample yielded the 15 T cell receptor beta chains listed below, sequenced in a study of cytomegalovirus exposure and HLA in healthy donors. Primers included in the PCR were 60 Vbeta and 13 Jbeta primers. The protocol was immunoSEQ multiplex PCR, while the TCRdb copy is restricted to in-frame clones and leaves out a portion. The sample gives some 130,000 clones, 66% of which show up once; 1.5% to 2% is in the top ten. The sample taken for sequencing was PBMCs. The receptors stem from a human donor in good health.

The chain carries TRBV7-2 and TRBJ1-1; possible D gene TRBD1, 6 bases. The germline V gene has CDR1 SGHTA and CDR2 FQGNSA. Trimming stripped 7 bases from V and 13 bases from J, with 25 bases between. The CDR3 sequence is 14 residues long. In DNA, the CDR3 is TGTGCCAGCAAGGTGGTGGGGGCATCGGGACGTGGTTTCTTT. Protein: CASKVVGASGRGFF. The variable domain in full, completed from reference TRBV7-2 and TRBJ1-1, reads GAGVSQSPSNKVTEKGKDVELRCDPISGHTALYWYRQSLGQGLEFLIYFQGNSAPDKSGLPSDRFSAERTGGSVSTLTIQRTQQEDSAVYLCASKVVGASGRGFFGQGTRLTVV.

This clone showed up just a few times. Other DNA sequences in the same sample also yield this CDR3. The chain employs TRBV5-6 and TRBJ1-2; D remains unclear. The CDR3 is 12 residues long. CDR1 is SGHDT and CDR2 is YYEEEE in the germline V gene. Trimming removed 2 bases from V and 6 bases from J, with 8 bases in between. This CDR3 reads CASSLVGDGYTF. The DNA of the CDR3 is TGTGCCAGCAGCTTAGTGGGAGATGGCTACACCTTC.

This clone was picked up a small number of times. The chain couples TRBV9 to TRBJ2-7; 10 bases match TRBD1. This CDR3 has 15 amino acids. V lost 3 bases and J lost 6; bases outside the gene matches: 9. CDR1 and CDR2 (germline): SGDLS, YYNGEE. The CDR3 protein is CASSAQTGGPTEQYF. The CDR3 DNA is TGTGCCAGCAGCGCACAGACAGGGGGCCCCACCGAGCAGTACTTC.

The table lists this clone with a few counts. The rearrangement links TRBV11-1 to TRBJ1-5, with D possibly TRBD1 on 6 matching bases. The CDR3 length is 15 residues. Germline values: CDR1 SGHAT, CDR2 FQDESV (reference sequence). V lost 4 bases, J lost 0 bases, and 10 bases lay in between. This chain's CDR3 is CASSYSQGSNQPQHF. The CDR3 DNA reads TGTGCCAGCAGCTATTCACAGGGTAGCAATCAGCCCCAGCATTTT.

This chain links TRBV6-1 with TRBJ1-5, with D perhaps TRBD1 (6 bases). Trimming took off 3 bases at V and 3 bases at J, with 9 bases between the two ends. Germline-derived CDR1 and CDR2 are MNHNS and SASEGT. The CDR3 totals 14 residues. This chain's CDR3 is CASSDPGDNQPQHF. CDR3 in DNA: TGTGCCAGCAGTGACCCAGGGGACAATCAGCCCCAGCATTTT.

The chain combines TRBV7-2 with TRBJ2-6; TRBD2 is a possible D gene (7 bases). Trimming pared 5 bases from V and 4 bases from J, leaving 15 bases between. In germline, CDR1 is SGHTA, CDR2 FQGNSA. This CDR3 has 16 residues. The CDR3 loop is CASSPQRGAGANVLTF. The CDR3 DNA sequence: TGTGCCAGCAGCCCCCAACGGGGGGCCGGGGCCAACGTCCTGACTTTC.

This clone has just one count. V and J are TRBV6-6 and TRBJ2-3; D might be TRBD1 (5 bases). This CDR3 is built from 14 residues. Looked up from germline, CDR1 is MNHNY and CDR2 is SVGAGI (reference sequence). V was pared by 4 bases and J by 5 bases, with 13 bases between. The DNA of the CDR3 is TGTGCCAGCAGTTGGCGCGCAGGGAAAGATACGCAGTATTTT. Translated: CASSWRAGKDTQYF.

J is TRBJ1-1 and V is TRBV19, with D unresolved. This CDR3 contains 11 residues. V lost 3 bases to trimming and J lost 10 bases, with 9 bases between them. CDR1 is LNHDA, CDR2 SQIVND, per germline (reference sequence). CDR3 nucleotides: TGTGCCAGTAGTATCGGGGTTACAGCTTTCTTT. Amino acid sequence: CASSIGVTAFF.

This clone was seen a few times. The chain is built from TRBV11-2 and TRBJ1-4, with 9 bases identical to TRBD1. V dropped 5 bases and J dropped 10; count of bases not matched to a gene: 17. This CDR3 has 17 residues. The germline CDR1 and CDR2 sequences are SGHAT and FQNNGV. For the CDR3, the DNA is TGTGCCAGCAGCCACCCGGGGACAGGGCAACCATTTGGAAAACTGTTTTTT. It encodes CASSHPGTGQPFGKLFF.

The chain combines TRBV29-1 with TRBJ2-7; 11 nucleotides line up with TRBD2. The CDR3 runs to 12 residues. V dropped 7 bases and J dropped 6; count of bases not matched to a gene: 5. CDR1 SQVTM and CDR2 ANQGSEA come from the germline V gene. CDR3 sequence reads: CSAQLAGVEQYF. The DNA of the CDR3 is TGCAGCGCCCAACTAGCGGGGGTCGAGCAGTACTTC.

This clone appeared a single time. The CDR3 coding sequence is TGTGCCAGCCAGACTAGCGGGAGTATTTCAGATACGCAGTATTTT. Its translation is CASQTSGSISDTQYF. The chain recombines TRBV27 with TRBJ2-3; 12 positions agree with TRBD2. The ends lost 8 bases at V and 4 bases at J; junction bases unmatched: 7. This CDR3 spans 15 amino acids. CDR1 is MNHEY and CDR2 is SMNVEV in the germline V gene (reference sequence).

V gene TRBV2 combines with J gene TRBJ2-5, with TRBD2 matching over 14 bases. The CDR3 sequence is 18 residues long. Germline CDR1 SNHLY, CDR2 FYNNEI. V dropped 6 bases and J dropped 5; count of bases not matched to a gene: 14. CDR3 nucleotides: TGTGCCAGCAGCAACCCGGGACTAGCGGGAGCACTGGGGGAGACCCAGTACTTC. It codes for CASSNPGLAGALGETQYF.

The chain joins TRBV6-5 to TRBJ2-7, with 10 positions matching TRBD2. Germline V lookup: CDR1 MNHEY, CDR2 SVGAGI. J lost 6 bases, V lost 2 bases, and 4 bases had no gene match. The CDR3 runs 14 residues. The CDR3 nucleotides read TGTGCCAGCAGTTACAGCGGGAGGGCGGGCGAGCAGTACTTC. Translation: CASSYSGRAGEQYF.

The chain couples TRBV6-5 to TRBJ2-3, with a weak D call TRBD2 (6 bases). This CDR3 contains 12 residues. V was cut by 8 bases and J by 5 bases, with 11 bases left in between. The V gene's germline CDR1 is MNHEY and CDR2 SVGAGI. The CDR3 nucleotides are TGTGCCAGCGGGGGGAAAAAAGATACGCAGTATTTT. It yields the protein CASGGKKDTQYF.

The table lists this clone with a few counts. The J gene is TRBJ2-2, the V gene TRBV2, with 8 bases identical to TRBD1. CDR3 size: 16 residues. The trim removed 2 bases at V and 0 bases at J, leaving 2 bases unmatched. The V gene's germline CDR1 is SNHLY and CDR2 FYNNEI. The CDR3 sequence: CASSEQGQANTGELFF. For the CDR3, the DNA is TGTGCCAGCAGTGAACAGGGACAGGCGAACACCGGGGAGCTGTTTTTT.